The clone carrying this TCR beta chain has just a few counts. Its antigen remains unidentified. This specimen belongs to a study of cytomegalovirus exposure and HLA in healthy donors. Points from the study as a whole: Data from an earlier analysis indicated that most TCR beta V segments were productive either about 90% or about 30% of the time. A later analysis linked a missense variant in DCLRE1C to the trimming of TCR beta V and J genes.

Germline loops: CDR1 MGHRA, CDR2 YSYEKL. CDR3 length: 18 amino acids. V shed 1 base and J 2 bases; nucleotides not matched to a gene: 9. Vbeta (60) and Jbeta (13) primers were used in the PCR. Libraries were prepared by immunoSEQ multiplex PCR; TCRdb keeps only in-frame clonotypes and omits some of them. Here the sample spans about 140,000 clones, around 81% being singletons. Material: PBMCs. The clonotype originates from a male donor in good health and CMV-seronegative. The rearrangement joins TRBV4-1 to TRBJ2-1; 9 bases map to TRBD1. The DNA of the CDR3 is TGCGCCAGCAGCCAAGGAGGGATTCGGGACAGGGCCTACAATGAGCAGTTCTTC. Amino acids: CASSQGGIRDRAYNEQFF.